Sequencing of this TCR beta chain was carried out in a study of shared clonotypes between healthy human individuals (TCRdb year 2020). For the study in its entirety: The cohort included a few men and a couple of women between 18 and 49 years of age. For each donor, CD4 naive and CD4 memory were each given three plates, CD8 naive was given two plates, and CD8 memory was given one plate. To estimate repertoire size and how much clonotype sharing occurs between individuals, the study deeply sequenced the blood TCR repertoires of roughly 5 healthy adults. Each donor's leukapheresis produced roughly between roughly 0.9 and 9 billion PBMCs. Libraries were prepared and TCR repertoires were sequenced by different laboratories using diverse techniques, in order to increase sequencing depth and limit assay-specific biases. General study outcomes and caveats: Estimated clonotype richness was generally larger for naive than for memory subsets. Because the study included a small number of donors, the genetic and exposure-history diversity represented was limited. Sharing across several donors was observed for about 5% of naive CD4, over 3% of naive CD8, 2.3% of memory CD4, and roughly 0.43% of memory CD8 clonotypes. Sampling was limited to blood, and TCR repertoires in tissue likely differ from TCR repertoires in blood. Compared with non-shared clonotypes, the clonotypes found in all four sorted-subset donors had higher generation probabilities. Pairwise subsampling indicated that sequencing depth was expected to affect the degree of clonotype sharing among donors. Incomplete sequencing was indicated by rarefaction of sorted-subset datasets, despite the large sequencing depth.

CDR1 KGHSH and CDR2 LQKENI are derived from the germline V gene. Unmatched junction bases come to 16, with V trimmed by 3 bases and J by 8 bases. The CDR3 sequence holds 18 residues, the cysteine and phenylalanine included. The read is trimmed to its CDR3 DNA, 54 bases read in frame from base 1. TCR CDR3 regions were amplified from genomic DNA by multiplex PCR using the deep immunoSEQ assay. Extracted genomic DNA from each cell subset was distributed evenly across all wells of several immunoSEQ 96-well plates, and each plate was treated as a replicate. For sorted subsets, roughly 200 ng of genomic DNA, equivalent to around 29,000 T cell genomes, went into each replicate PCR. Purified libraries were quantified with a Qubit 3.0 fluorometer, sized on a Bioanalyzer 2100, and re-quantified with the KAPA Library Quantification kit. Every immunoSEQ 96-well plate was sequenced on a separate single-read 150-cycle Illumina NextSeq 550 flow cell. Per the original workflow: Because the immunoSEQ output held only junctional sequences and lacked quality scores, the filtering could not match the filtering applied to full-length reads. To assign V/J genes and CDR3, sequences were annotated against IMGT germline references using PyIR, a Python wrapper for IgBLAST v1.9. Reads were removed for weak V/J assignments (E-value above 1e-6), missing CDR3, stop codons, out-of-frame junctions, or ambiguous translated residues. V3J clonotypes were defined as sequences sharing an identical inferred V gene, J gene, and CDR3 amino acid sequence. Percentage overlap between repertoires was computed as shared unique clonotypes divided by the size of the smaller repertoire. Repertoire richness was assessed with RTK rarefaction, the Chao1 estimator, and Recon v2.1 estimates of unobserved clonotypes. Generation probabilities for all TCRbeta clonotypes obtained by the gDNA method from a handful of donors were computed using OLGA. This is the immuneACCESS table as TCRdb keeps it, with only in-frame sequences that have V and J called. A part of the clones is gone; compared with another copy, unresolved V genes explain less than half, and the rest is unexplained. The V and J calls and clone size were taken over from that table, and D and trimming were inferred from the DNA. The sample table holds around 2,000,000 clones, of which roughly 95% were seen once. The ten top clones hold 0.13% of the sample.

Turning to this clone: This clone's antigen is unknown. No much larger clonotype is one base removed from it; base qualities were not supplied.

The donors were healthy, HIV-negative adults with no recently reported acute infections or vaccinations. Every donor was a Caucasian adult living in Nashville, Tennessee, USA. CD4+ T cells were enriched through magnetic negative selection, after which naive cells were positively selected on CD45RA and the remaining negative fraction served as the memory subset. After blood collection by leukapheresis, PBMCs were isolated using Ficoll-Histopaque density gradient centrifugation and then cryopreserved in the vapor phase of liquid nitrogen. Purity and quantity of every magnetically sorted T cell population were checked by analytical flow cytometry. Genomic DNA was isolated from each sorted fraction and quantified by UV absorbance on a Nanodrop 2000c.

The sample was naive CD4+ T cells sorted from blood. The label giving this sample's cell subset or site can be read as: CD45RA+ positively selected. The chain links TRBV18 with TRBJ1-4, with 9 bases matching TRBD1. The TCR comes from a man aged 18 to 29 in good health. The DNA is TGTGCCAGCTCACCTGCCGGGACAGGGTTACGAGAGGGGGAAAAACTGTTTTTT. Translated, this is CASSPAGTGLREGEKLFF.